Sequencing of this T cell receptor beta chain was carried out in a study of CD8+ T cells in alopecia areata. RNA, once extracted, was reverse transcribed into cDNA for use as the sequencing template. Sequencing used immunoSEQ multiplex PCR; TCRdb keeps in-frame clones, though not all of them. The data contain about 180,000 clones, 50% to 75% of them singletons. Germline V gene lookup returns CDR1 LNHNV and CDR2 YYDKDF (reference sequence). CDR3 length: 17 residues. After removal of 0 bases from V and 7 bases from J, the junction contained 10 bases not matched to a gene. Described treatment: oral pan-JAK inhibitor, 5-10 mg twice daily.

This TCR derives from a human donor with alopecia areata. The sample was CD4+ T cells sorted from blood, taken between weeks 55 and 65, from a patient treated with tofacitinib. The chain couples TRBV15 to TRBJ1-4; 8 bases fit TRBD1. The CDR3 here is CATSRDSVGTGSEKLFF. In nucleotides, the CDR3 is TGTGCCACCAGCAGAGATTCGGTGGGGACAGGCTCTGAAAAACTGTTTTTT.